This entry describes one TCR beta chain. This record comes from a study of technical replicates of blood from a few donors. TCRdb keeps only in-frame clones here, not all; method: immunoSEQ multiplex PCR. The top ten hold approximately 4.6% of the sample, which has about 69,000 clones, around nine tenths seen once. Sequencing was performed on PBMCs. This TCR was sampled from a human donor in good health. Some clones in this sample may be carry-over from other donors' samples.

The CDR3 spells CAWSAPGLASYNEQFF. The CDR3 nucleotides are TGTGCCTGGAGCGCCCCGGGACTAGCTTCATACAATGAGCAGTTCTTC. The chain combines TRBV30 with TRBJ2-1, with 9 bases matching TRBD2. Germline V gene sequence: CDR1 GTSNPN, CDR2 SVGIG (reference sequence). V trimming: 3 bases; J trimming: 4 bases; junction bases outside the gene matches: 10. The CDR3 totals 16 residues.